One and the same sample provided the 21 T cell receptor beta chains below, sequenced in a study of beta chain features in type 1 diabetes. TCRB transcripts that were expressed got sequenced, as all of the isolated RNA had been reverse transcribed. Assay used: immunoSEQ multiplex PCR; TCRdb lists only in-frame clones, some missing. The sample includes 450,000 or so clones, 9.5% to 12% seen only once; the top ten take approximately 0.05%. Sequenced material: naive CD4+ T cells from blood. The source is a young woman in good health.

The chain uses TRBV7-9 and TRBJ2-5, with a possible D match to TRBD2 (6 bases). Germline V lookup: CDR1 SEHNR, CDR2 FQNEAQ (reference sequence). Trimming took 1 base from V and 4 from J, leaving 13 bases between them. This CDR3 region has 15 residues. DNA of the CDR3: TGTGCCAGCAGCTTAGTTGGAGGGCAGAGAGAGACCCAGTACTTC. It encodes CASSLVGGQRETQYF.

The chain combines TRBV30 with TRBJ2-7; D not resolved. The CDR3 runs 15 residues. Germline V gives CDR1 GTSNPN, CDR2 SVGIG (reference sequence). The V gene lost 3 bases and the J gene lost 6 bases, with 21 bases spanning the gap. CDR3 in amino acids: CAWRPHPLGAGEQYF. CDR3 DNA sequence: TGTGCCTGGAGACCCCACCCTCTAGGAGCCGGCGAGCAGTACTTC.

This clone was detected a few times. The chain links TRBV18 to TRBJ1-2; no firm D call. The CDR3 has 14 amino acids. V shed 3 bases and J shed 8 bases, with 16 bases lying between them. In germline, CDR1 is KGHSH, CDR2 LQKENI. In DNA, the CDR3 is TGTGCCAGCTCACCCCTGACCCTCCTGGGAGGCTACACCTTC. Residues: CASSPLTLLGGYTF.

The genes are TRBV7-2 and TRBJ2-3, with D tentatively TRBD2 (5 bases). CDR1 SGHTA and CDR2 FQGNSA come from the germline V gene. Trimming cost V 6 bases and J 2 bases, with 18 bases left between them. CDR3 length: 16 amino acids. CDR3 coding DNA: TGTGCCAGCAGACCAACTAGGTTACGGATCACAGATACGCAGTATTTT. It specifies CASRPTRLRITDTQYF. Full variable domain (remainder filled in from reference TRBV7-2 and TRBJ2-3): GAGVSQSPSNKVTEKGKDVELRCDPISGHTALYWYRQSLGQGLEFLIYFQGNSAPDKSGLPSDRFSAERTGGSVSTLTIQRTQQEDSAVYLCASRPTRLRITDTQYFGPGTRLTVL.

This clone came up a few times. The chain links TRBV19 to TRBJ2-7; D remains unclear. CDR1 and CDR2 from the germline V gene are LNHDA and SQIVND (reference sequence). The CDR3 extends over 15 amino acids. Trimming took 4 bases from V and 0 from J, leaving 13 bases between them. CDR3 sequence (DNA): TGTGCCAGTAGTAGGGCGGAGACCCCCTCCTACGAGCAGTACTTC. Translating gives CASSRAETPSYEQYF.

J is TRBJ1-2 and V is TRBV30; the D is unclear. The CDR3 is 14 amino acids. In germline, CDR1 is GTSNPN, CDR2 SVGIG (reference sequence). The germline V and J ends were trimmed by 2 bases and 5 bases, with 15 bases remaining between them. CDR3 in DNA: TGTGCCTGGAGTAGGGTCTACCCGGGATATGGCTACACCTTC. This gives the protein CAWSRVYPGYGYTF. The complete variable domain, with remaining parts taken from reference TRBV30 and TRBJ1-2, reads SQTIHQWPATLVQPVGSPLSLECTVEGTSNPNLYWYRQAAGRGLQLLFYSVGIGQISSEVPQNLSASRPQDRQFILSSKKLLLSDSGFYLCAWSRVYPGYGYTFGSGTRLTVV.

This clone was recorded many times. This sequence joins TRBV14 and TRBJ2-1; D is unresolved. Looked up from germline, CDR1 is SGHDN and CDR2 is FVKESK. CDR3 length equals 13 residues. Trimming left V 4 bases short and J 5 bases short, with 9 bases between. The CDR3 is CASSLLRDNEQFF. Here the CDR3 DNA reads TGTGCCAGCAGCCTTTTGCGAGACAATGAGCAGTTCTTC.

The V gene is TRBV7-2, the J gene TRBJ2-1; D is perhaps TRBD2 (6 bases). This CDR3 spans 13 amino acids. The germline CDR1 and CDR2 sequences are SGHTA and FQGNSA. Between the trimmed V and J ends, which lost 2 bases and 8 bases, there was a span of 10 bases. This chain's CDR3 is CASSLITGDEQFF. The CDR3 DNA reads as TGTGCCAGCAGCTTAATAACGGGGGATGAGCAGTTCTTC.

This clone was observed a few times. This CDR3 reads CASSLGQSSAYEQYF. The CDR3 DNA is TGTGCCAGCAGCTTAGGACAGTCCAGCGCCTACGAGCAGTACTTC. The chain links TRBV7-6 to TRBJ2-7, with TRBD1 as a possible D gene (5 bases). Germline V gene lookup returns CDR1 SGHVS and CDR2 FNYEAQ. The V end lost 1 base, the J end lost 2 bases, and 12 bases lay between the germline ends. The CDR3 has 15 residues. Full variable domain (rest looked up from reference TRBV7-6 and TRBJ2-7): GAGVSQSPRYKVTKRGQDVALRCDPISGHVSLYWYRQALGQGPEFLTYFNYEAQQDKSGLPNDRFSAERPEGSISTLTIQRTEQRDSAMYRCASSLGQSSAYEQYFGPGTRLTVT.

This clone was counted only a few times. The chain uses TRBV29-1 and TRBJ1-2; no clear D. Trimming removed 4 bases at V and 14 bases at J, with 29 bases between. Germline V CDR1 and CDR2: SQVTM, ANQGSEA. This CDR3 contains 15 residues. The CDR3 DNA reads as TGCAGCGTTGTTGGTACAGCCCCTAGAGGAGTGGTGGAAACCTTC. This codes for CSVVGTAPRGVVETF.

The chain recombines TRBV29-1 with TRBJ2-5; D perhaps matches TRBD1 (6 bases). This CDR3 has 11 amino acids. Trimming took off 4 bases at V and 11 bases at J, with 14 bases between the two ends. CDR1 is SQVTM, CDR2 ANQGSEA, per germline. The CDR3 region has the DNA TGCAGCGTTGCCCCACCCCAGGGGCAGTACTTC. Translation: CSVAPPQGQYF.

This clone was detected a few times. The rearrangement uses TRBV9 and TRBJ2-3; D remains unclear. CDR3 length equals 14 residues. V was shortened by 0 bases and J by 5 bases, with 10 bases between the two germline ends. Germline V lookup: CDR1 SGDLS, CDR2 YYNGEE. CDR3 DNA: TGTGCCAGCAGCGTAGCGTCAGGTCAAGATACGCAGTATTTT. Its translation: CASSVASGQDTQYF. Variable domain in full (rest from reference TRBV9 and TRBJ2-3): DSGVTQTPKHLITATGQRVTLRCSPRSGDLSVYWYQQSLDQGLQFLIQYYNGEERAKGNILERFSAQQFPDLHSELNLSSLELGDSALYFCASSVASGQDTQYFGPGTRLTVL.

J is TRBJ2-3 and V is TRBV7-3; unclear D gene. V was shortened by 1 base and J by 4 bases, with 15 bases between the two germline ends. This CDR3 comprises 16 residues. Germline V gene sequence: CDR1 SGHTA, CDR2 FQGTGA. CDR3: CASSLNPATRADTQYF. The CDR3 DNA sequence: TGTGCCAGCAGCTTAAATCCGGCCACCCGGGCAGATACGCAGTATTTT.

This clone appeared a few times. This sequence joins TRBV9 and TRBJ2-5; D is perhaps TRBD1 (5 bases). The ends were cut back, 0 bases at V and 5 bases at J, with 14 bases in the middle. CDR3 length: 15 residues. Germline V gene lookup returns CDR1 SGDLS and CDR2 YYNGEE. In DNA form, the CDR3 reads TGTGCCAGCAGCGTAGGGGCAGGGCCCGAGGAGACCCAGTACTTC. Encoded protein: CASSVGAGPEETQYF. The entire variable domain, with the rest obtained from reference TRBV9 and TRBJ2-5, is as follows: DSGVTQTPKHLITATGQRVTLRCSPRSGDLSVYWYQQSLDQGLQFLIQYYNGEERAKGNILERFSAQQFPDLHSELNLSSLELGDSALYFCASSVGAGPEETQYFGPGTRLLVL.

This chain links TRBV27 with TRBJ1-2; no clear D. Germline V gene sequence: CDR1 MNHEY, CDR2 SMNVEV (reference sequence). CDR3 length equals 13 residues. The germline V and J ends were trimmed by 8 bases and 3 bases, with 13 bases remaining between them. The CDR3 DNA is TGTGCCAGCTCTAGCAGGTCCGACTATGGCTACACCTTC. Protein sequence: CASSSRSDYGYTF.

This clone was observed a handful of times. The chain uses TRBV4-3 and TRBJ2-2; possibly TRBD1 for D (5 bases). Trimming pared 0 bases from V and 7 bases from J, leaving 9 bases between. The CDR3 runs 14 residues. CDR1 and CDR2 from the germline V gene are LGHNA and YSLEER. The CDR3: CASSQDTQGGELFF. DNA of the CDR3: TGCGCCAGCAGCCAAGACACCCAGGGCGGGGAGCTGTTTTTT.

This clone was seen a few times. Here the CDR3 DNA reads TGTGCCAGCAGAACCGGGACTAGCGGGTACAATGAGCAGTTCTTC. This translates into CASRTGTSGYNEQFF. The chain employs TRBV7-2 and TRBJ2-1, with TRBD2 identical over 12 bases. Germline V gives CDR1 SGHTA, CDR2 FQGNSA. Germline trimming cut 6 bases from V and 4 bases from J; bases unmatched to any gene: 4. The CDR3 is 15 amino acids.

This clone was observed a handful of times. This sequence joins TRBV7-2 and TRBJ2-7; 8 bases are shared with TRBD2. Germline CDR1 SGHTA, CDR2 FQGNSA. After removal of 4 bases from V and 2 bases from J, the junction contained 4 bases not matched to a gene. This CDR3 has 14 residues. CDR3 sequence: CASSSAGGPYEQYF. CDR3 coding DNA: TGTGCCAGCAGCTCCGCGGGAGGACCCTACGAGCAGTACTTC.

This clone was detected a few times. Written as DNA, the CDR3 is TGTGCCAGTACCGCACTAGCGGCTAGCACAGATACGCAGTATTTT. This gives the protein CASTALAASTDTQYF. This chain joins TRBV19 and TRBJ2-3; 8 positions agree with TRBD2. Losses at the gene ends were 7 bases for V and 0 bases for J; bases not matched to a gene: 6. The CDR3 is 15 amino acids. From germline, CDR1 is LNHDA and CDR2 SQIVND (reference sequence).

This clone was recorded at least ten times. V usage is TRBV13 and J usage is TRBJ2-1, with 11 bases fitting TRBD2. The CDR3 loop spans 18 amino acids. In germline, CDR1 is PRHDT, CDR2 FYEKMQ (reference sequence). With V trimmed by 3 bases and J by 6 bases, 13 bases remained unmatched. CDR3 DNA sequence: TGTGCCAGCAGCTTCGGCCTAGCGGGGGGTTCCCTCGCCAATGAGCAGTTCTTC. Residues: CASSFGLAGGSLANEQFF.

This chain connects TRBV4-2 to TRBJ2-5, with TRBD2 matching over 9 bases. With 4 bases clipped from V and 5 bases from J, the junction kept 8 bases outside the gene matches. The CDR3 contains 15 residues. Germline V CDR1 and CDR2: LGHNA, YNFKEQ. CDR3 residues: CASSRTRGGEETQYF. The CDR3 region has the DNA TGTGCCAGCAGCCGCACGCGGGGGGGTGAGGAGACCCAGTACTTC.